The present TCR beta chain was sequenced within a study of cytotoxic CD8 clonotypes in ibrutinib-treated CLL. Study-wide context: The study included approximately 10 relapsed/refractory and more than 14 treatment-naive patients; fewer than 18 had IGHV unmutated disease.

Measured with immunoSEQ multiplex PCR; TCRdb has only the in-frame clones, and not every one. The profile shows about 140,000 clones, around 93% of them singletons. Findings and caveats of the study: The study found public clonotypes uncommon, contracting or stable on treatment.

This clone came up once. The antigen is undetermined. The material sequenced was PBMCs, taken after 12 months of ibrutinib treatment. This TCR was sampled from a human donor with chronic lymphocytic leukemia.

CDR3 sequence reads: CASSLFRGFQPQHF. The CDR3 DNA reads TGTGCCAGCAGTTTGTTCCGGGGATTTCAGCCCCAGCATTTT. This chain uses TRBV28 with TRBJ1-5; no definite D call. Germline V gene lookup returns CDR1 MDHEN and CDR2 SYDVKM. The V and J ends lost 3 bases and 6 bases respectively, with 12 bases between them. This CDR3 has 14 residues.